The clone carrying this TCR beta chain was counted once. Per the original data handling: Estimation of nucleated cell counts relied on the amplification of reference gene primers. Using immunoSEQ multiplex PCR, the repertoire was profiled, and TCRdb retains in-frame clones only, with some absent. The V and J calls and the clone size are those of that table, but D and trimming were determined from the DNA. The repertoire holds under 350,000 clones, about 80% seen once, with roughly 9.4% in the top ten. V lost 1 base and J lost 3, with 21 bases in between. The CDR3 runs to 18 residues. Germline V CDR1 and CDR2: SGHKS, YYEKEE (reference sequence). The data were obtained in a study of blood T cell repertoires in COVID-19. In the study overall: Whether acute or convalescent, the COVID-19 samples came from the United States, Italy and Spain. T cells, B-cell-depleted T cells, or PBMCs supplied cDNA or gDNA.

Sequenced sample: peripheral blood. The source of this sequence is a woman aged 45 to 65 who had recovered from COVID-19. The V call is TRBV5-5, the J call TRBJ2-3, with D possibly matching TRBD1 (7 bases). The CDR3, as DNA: TGTGCCAGCAGCTTGCGAGGGGGCAACAGCGGGTGGACAGATACGCAGTATTTT. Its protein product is CASSLRGGNSGWTDTQYF.